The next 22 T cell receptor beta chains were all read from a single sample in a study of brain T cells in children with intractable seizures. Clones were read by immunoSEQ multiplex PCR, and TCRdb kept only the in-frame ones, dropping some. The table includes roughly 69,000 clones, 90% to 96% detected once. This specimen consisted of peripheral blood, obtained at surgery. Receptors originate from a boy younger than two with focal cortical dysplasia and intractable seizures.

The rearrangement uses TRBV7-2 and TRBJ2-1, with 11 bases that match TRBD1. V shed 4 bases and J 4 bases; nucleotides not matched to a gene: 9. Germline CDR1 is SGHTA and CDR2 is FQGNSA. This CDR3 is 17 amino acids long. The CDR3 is CASSSLGGDRGYNEQFF. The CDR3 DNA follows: TGTGCCAGCAGCTCCCTGGGGGGGGACAGGGGGTACAATGAGCAGTTCTTC.

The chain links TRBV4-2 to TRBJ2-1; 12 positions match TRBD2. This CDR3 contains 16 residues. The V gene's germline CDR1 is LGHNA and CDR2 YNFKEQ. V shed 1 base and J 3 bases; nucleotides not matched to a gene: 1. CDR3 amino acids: CASSQGTSGVYNEQFF. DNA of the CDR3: TGTGCCAGCAGCCAAGGGACTAGCGGGGTCTACAATGAGCAGTTCTTC.

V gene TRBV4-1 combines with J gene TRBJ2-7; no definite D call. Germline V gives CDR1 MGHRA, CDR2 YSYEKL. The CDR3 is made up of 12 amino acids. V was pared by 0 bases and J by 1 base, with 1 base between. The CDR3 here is CASSQDSYEQYF. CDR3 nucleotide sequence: TGCGCCAGCAGCCAAGATTCCTACGAGCAGTACTTC.

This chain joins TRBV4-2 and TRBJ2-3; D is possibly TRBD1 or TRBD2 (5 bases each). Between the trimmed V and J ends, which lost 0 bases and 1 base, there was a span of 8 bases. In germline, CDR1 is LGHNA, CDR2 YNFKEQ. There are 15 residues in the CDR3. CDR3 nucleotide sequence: TGTGCCAGCAGCCAAGATGTGGGGGGCACAGATACGCAGTATTTT. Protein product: CASSQDVGGTDTQYF.

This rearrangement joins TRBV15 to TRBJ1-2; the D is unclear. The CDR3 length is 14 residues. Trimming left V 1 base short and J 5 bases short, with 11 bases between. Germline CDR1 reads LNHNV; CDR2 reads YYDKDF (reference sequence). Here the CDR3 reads CATSRGFGDYGYTF. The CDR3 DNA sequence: TGTGCCACCAGCAGAGGATTCGGGGATTATGGCTACACCTTC.

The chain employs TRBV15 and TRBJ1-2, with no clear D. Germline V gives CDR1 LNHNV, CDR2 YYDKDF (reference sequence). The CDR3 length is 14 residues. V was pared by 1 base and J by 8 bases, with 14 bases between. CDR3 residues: CATSRGPLSGGYTF. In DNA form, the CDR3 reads TGTGCCACCAGCAGAGGCCCTCTAAGCGGGGGCTACACCTTC.

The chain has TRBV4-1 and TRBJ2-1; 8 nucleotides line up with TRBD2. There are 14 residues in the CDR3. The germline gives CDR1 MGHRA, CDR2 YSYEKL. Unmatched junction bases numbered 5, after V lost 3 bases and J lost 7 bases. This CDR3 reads CASSQGLVPNEQFF. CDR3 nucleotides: TGCGCCAGCAGCCAGGGACTAGTTCCGAATGAGCAGTTCTTC.

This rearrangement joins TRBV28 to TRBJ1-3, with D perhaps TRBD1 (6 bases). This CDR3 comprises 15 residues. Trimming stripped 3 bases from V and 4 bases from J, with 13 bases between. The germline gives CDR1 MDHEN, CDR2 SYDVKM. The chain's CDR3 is CASSLAGGSGNTIYF. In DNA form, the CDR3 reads TGTGCCAGCAGTTTGGCGGGGGGCTCGGGAAACACCATATATTTT.

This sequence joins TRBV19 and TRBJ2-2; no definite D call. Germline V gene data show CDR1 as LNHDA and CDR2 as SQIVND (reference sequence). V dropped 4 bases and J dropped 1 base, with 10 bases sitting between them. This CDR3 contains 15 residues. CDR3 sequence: CASSNWAGNTGELFF. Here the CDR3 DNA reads TGTGCCAGTAGTAATTGGGCAGGGAACACCGGGGAGCTGTTTTTT.

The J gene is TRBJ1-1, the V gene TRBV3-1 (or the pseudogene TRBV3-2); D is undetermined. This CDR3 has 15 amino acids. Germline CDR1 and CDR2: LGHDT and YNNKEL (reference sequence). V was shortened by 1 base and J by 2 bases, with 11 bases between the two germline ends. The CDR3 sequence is CASSQAPTGNTEAFF. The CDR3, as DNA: TGTGCCAGCAGCCAAGCACCCACTGGAAACACTGAAGCTTTCTTT.

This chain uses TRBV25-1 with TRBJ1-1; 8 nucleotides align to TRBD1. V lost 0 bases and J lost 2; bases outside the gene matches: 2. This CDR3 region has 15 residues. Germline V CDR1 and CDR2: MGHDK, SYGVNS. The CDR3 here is CASSEYRGQNTEAFF. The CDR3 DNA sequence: TGTGCCAGCAGTGAATACAGGGGGCAAAACACTGAAGCTTTCTTT.

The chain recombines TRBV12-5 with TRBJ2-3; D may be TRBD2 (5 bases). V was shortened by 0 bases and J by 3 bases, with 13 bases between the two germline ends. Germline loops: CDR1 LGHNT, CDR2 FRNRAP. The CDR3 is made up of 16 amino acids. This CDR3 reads CASGLVHEGCTDTQYF. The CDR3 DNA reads TGTGCTAGTGGTTTGGTACATGAGGGTTGTACAGATACGCAGTATTTT.

The CDR3: CASSYLTGGGGYTF. The CDR3 DNA follows: TGTGCCAGCAGTTACCTGACAGGGGGCGGAGGCTACACCTTC. This chain uses TRBV6-5 with TRBJ1-2, with 10 positions matching TRBD1. With 2 bases clipped from V and 8 bases from J, the junction kept 5 bases outside the gene matches. The CDR3 runs 14 residues. Germline CDR1 MNHEY, CDR2 SVGAGI.

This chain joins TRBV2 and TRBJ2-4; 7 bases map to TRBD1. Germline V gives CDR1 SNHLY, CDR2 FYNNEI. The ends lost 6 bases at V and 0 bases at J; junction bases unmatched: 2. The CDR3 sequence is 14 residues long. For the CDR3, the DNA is TGTGCCAGCAGGGACAGGCTAGCCAAAAACATTCAGTACTTC. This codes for CASRDRLAKNIQYF.

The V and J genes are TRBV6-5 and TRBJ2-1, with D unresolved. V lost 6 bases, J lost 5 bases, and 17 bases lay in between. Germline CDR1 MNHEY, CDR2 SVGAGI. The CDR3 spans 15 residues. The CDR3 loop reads CASRETRTFNNEQFF. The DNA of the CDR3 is TGTGCCAGCAGGGAGACACGCACGTTCAACAATGAGCAGTTCTTC.

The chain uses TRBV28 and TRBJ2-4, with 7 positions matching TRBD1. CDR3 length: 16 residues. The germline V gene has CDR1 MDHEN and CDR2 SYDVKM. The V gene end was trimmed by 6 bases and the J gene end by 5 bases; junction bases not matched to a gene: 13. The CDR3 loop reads CASSPETGWKENIQYF. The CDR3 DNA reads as TGTGCCAGCAGCCCCGAGACAGGGTGGAAGGAAAACATTCAGTACTTC.

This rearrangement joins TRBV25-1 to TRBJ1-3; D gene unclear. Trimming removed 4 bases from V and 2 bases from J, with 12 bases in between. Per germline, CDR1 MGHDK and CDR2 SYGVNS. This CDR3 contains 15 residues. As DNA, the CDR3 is TGTGCCAGCAGTGCCAAGGGTGGCCCTGGAAACACCATATATTTT. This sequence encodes CASSAKGGPGNTIYF. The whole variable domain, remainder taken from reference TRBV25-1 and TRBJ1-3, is EADIYQTPRYLVIGTGKKITLECSQTMGHDKMYWYQQDPGMELHLIHYSYGVNSTEKGDLSSESTVSRIRTEHFPLTLESARPSHTSQYLCASSAKGGPGNTIYFGEGSWLTVV.

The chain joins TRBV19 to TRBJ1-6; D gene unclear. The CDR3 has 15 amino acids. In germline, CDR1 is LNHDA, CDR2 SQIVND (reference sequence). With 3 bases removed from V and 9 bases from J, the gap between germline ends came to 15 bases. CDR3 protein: CASSIFAGVSSPLHF. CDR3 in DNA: TGTGCCAGTAGTATTTTTGCCGGGGTAAGTTCACCCCTCCACTTT. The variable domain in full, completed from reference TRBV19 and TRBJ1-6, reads DGGITQSPKYLFRKEGQNVTLSCEQNLNHDAMYWYRQDPGQGLRLIYYSQIVNDFQKGDIAEGYSVSREKKESFPLTVTSAQKNPTAFYLCASSIFAGVSSPLHFGNGTRLTVT.

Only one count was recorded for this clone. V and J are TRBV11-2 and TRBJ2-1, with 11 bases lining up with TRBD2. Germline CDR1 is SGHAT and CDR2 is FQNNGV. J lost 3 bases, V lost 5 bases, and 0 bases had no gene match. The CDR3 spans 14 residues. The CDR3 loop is CASSTSGSYNEQFF. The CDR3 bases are TGTGCCAGCAGCACTAGCGGGAGCTACAATGAGCAGTTCTTC.

CDR3 loop: CASSFLTSGRARAGELFF. The CDR3 DNA is TGTGCCAGCAGTTTCTTGACTAGCGGGAGGGCCAGGGCCGGGGAGCTGTTTTTT. The V and J genes are TRBV27 and TRBJ2-2, with 14 bases identical to TRBD2. The V segment lost 3 bases and the J segment 6 bases; nucleotides outside the gene matches: 9. There are 18 residues in the CDR3. The germline V gene encodes CDR1 MNHEY and CDR2 SMNVEV (reference sequence).

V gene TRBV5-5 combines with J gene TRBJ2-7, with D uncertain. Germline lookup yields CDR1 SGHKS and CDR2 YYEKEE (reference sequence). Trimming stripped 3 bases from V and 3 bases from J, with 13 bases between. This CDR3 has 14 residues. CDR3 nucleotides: TGTGCCAGCAGCTCCTTCTCGGAAGGCTACGAGCAGTACTTC. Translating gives CASSSFSEGYEQYF. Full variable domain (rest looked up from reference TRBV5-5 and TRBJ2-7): DAGVTQSPTHLIKTRGQQVTLRCSPISGHKSVSWYQQVLGQGPQFIFQYYEKEERGRGNFPDRFSARQFPNYSSELNVNALLLGDSALYLCASSSFSEGYEQYFGPGTRLTVT.

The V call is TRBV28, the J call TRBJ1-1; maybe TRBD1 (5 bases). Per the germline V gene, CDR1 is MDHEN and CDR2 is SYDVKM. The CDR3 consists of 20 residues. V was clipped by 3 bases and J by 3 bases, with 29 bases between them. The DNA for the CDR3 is TGTGCCAGCAGTTTGGGGCTTCTACCGGGCGGGCCCGGCGGGGACACTGAAGCTTTCTTT. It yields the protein CASSLGLLPGGPGGDTEAFF.